This TCR beta chain was sequenced for a study of T-cell reconstitution after alpha-beta-depleted transplantation in children. General study points: Fresh T-cell production supplied most of the T-cell counts and diversity seen one year after transplant. Some patients' high day-60 TCRbeta diversity was attributed to recipient cells surviving conditioning.

The library targeted TCRbeta and was prepared with unique molecular identifiers. TCRdb used MiXCR to reprocess the PCR reads, holding one entry per CDR3 protein. The sample carries 450,000 to 550,000 distinct CDR3 sequences, roughly 11% recorded once. This clonotype has ten or more counts. The antigen remains unidentified. The origin of this receptor is a female patient between 2 and 15 years old who had a stem cell transplant for aplastic anemia, so the T cells may come from the graft donor. Source: PBMCs, mostly from graft donor cells, taken 180 days after TCRalphabeta/CD19-depleted stem cell transplant.

CDR3 coding DNA: TGTGCCAGCCGCCATCCGACTAGCGGGTCGTACAATGAGCAGTTCTTC. Translation: CASRHPTSGSYNEQFF. The chain combines TRBV5-5 with TRBJ2-1; 10 nucleotides align to TRBD2. This CDR3 is built from 16 residues. CDR1 SGHKS and CDR2 YYEKEE come from the germline V gene (reference sequence). Germline trimming cut 7 bases from V and 4 bases from J; bases unmatched to any gene: 11.